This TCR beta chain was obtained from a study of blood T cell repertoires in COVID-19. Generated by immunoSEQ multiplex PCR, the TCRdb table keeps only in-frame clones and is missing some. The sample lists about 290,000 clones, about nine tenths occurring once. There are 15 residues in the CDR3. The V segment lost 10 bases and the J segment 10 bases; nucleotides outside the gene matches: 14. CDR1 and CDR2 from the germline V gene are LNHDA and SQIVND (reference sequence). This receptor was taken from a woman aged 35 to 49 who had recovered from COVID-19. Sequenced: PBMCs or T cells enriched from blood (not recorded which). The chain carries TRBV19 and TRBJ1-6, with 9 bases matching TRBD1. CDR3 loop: CATRRVDRGDSPLHF. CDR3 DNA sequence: TGTGCCACCAGGAGAGTAGACAGGGGGGACTCACCCCTCCACTTT.